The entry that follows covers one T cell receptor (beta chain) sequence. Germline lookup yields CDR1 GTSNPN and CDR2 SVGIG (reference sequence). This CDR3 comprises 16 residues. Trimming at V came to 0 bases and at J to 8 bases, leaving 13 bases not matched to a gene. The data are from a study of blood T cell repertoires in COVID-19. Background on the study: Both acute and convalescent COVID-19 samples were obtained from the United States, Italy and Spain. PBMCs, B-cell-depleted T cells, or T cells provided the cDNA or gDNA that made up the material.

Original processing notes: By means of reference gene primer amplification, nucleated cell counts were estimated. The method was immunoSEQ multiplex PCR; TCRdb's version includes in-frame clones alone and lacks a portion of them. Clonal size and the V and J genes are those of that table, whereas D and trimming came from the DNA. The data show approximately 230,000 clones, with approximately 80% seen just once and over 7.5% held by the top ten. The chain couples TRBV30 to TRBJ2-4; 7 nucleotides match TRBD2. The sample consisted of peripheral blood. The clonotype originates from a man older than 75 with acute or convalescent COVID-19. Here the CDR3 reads CAWSVLAGEGKDIQYF. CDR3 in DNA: TGTGCCTGGAGTGTACTTGCGGGAGAGGGAAAAGACATTCAGTACTTC. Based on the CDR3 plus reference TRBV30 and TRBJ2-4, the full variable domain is SQTIHQWPATLVQPVGSPLSLECTVEGTSNPNLYWYRQAAGRGLQLLFYSVGIGQISSEVPQNLSASRPQDRQFILSSKKLLLSDSGFYLCAWSVLAGEGKDIQYFGAGTRLSVL.